This is a list of T cell receptor beta chains from one sample in a study of CD4 T cells in relation to SARS-CoV-2 and coronaviruses. Profiled with immunoSEQ multiplex PCR; TCRdb holds only in-frame clones, not every one. The table lists some 22,000 clones, about four fifths of them singletons, with more than 9% in the top ten. The antigens these receptors bind are not known. Sequenced material: CD4+ T cells from PBMCs, cultured in vitro. Receptors were obtained from a human donor in good health. Both conserved end residues are trimmed from each CDR3. The order of the fields is V gene, J gene, clone size, CDR3 protein. The size field is filled for only some rows; it gives once, few, many or a size class.

v_call: TRBV6-6
j_call: TRBJ2-5
clone_size: -
cdr3_aa: ASSFPGYQETQY

v_call: TRBV9
j_call: TRBJ2-5
clone_size: -
cdr3_aa: ASSPGTAQETQY

v_call: TRBV9
j_call: TRBJ2-7
clone_size: -
cdr3_aa: ASSVGPIAAHYEQY

v_call: TRBV5-4
j_call: TRBJ2-1
clone_size: -
cdr3_aa: ASSLASSGPYNEQF

v_call: TRBV19
j_call: TRBJ2-3
clone_size: -
cdr3_aa: ASRQDRGSTDTQY

v_call: TRBV6-1
j_call: TRBJ1-5
clone_size: -
cdr3_aa: ASSEAFNQPQH

v_call: TRBV27
j_call: TRBJ2-7
clone_size: once
cdr3_aa: ASSPNGAYEQY

v_call: TRBV19
j_call: TRBJ2-6
clone_size: -
cdr3_aa: ASSPGQGVSGANVLT

v_call: TRBV5-1
j_call: TRBJ2-1
clone_size: -
cdr3_aa: ASSSDSVINEQF

v_call: TRBV18
j_call: TRBJ2-1
clone_size: -
cdr3_aa: ASSPGLPSYNEQF

v_call: TRBV2
j_call: TRBJ1-1
clone_size: -
cdr3_aa: ASSDREDTEAF

v_call: TRBV7-9
j_call: TRBJ1-1
clone_size: -
cdr3_aa: ASSLATAAVTEAF

v_call: TRBV10-3
j_call: TRBJ2-5
clone_size: -
cdr3_aa: AISESILREGETQY

v_call: TRBV7-3
j_call: TRBJ2-6
clone_size: -
cdr3_aa: ASSPTVSGANVLT

v_call: TRBV28
j_call: TRBJ1-5
clone_size: -
cdr3_aa: ASSGGRGVVH

v_call: TRBV9
j_call: TRBJ2-1
clone_size: -
cdr3_aa: ASSVTGLAGSNEQF

v_call: TRBV19
j_call: TRBJ1-2
clone_size: few
cdr3_aa: ASSTSYRGGYT

v_call: TRBV28
j_call: TRBJ1-4
clone_size: -
cdr3_aa: ASSKHGTGPSGSEKLF

v_call: TRBV30
j_call: TRBJ2-7
clone_size: few
cdr3_aa: ACRTENSYEQY

v_call: TRBV11-2
j_call: TRBJ2-1
clone_size: -
cdr3_aa: ASSLSLSSYNEQF

v_call: TRBV6-2/TRBV6-3
j_call: TRBJ1-3
clone_size: -
cdr3_aa: ASSSGQGGQSTIY

v_call: TRBV12-3/TRBV12-4
j_call: TRBJ1-2
clone_size: -
cdr3_aa: ASRPQGQGGYT

v_call: TRBV5-4
j_call: TRBJ2-1
clone_size: -
cdr3_aa: ASSHPTPAGALVDEQF

v_call: TRBV6-1
j_call: TRBJ2-7
clone_size: -
cdr3_aa: ASSEVVRSYEQY

v_call: TRBV10-1
j_call: TRBJ2-3
clone_size: -
cdr3_aa: ASRVNLGSDTQY

v_call: TRBV5-5
j_call: TRBJ1-2
clone_size: -
cdr3_aa: ASSQNSGDLYGYT

v_call: TRBV30
j_call: TRBJ1-6
clone_size: -
cdr3_aa: AWSVAGGRSPLH

v_call: TRBV5-1
j_call: TRBJ2-7
clone_size: -
cdr3_aa: ASSLQGHPSYEQY

v_call: TRBV11-3
j_call: TRBJ1-1
clone_size: -
cdr3_aa: ASSKDQNTEAF

v_call: TRBV6-5
j_call: TRBJ1-1
clone_size: -
cdr3_aa: ASSMGNRASEAF

v_call: TRBV19
j_call: TRBJ1-2
clone_size: -
cdr3_aa: ASSEDVLYGYT

v_call: TRBV5-1
j_call: TRBJ2-3
clone_size: -
cdr3_aa: ASSPVAGATTDTQY

v_call: TRBV15
j_call: TRBJ2-1
clone_size: -
cdr3_aa: ATSRVGTSRNEQF

v_call: TRBV7-3
j_call: TRBJ1-6
clone_size: -
cdr3_aa: ASSLGQNNSPLH

v_call: TRBV2
j_call: TRBJ2-7
clone_size: -
cdr3_aa: ASSVDRGNYEQY

v_call: TRBV19
j_call: TRBJ2-3
clone_size: -
cdr3_aa: ASSIDGKGGTDTQY

v_call: TRBV5-6
j_call: TRBJ1-2
clone_size: -
cdr3_aa: ASGTGQGGRYGYT

v_call: TRBV30
j_call: TRBJ2-1
clone_size: -
cdr3_aa: AWSGGGKRVFPYNEQF

v_call: TRBV9
j_call: TRBJ2-7
clone_size: -
cdr3_aa: ASSVGGTDYEQY

v_call: TRBV2
j_call: TRBJ1-4
clone_size: once
cdr3_aa: ASSEPQGRGTNEKLF

v_call: TRBV28
j_call: TRBJ2-7
clone_size: -
cdr3_aa: ASRPGGVVYEQY

v_call: TRBV29-1
j_call: TRBJ2-3
clone_size: -
cdr3_aa: SVDRFTGTDTQY

v_call: TRBV21-1
j_call: TRBJ2-7
clone_size: -
cdr3_aa: ASSRVGRLGC

v_call: TRBV5-4
j_call: TRBJ2-2
clone_size: -
cdr3_aa: ASSPTSLGTGELF

v_call: TRBV10-3
j_call: TRBJ2-7
clone_size: few
cdr3_aa: AISNGNGDYEQY

v_call: TRBV5-6
j_call: TRBJ2-2
clone_size: -
cdr3_aa: ASSLVGGATGELF

v_call: TRBV18
j_call: TRBJ1-1
clone_size: -
cdr3_aa: ASSPPSENTEAF

v_call: TRBV10-3
j_call: TRBJ2-7
clone_size: once
cdr3_aa: AISASGVSSYEQY

v_call: TRBV7-7
j_call: TRBJ2-2
clone_size: -
cdr3_aa: ASSLISNTGELF

v_call: TRBV2
j_call: TRBJ1-5
clone_size: -
cdr3_aa: ASSEYGQGGQPQH

v_call: TRBV5-1
j_call: TRBJ2-7
clone_size: -
cdr3_aa: ASSLLSSGDDSYEQY

v_call: TRBV6-4
j_call: TRBJ2-2
clone_size: -
cdr3_aa: ASSELEAGELF